A single sample gave rise to the 9 T cell receptor beta chains below, sequenced in a study of blood T cell repertoires in COVID-19. Assay used: immunoSEQ multiplex PCR; TCRdb lists only in-frame clones, some missing. The sample contains roughly 280,000 clones, more than 80% of which appear only once. Input material: PBMCs or T cells enriched from blood (not recorded which). Every receptor here comes from a woman between 18 and 29 years old who had recovered from COVID-19.

The chain couples TRBV6-6 to TRBJ2-7; the match to TRBD1 covers 11 bases. This CDR3 has 16 amino acids. V was clipped by 6 bases and J by 1 base; unmatched bases: 8. The germline gives CDR1 MNHNY, CDR2 SVGAGI (reference sequence). The CDR3 coding sequence is TGTGCCAGCAGACCGGGACAGGGGGAAAATTCCTACGAGCAGTACTTC. Protein product: CASRPGQGENSYEQYF.

The V gene is TRBV28, the J gene TRBJ2-2; a possible D gene is TRBD2 (5 bases). V lost 6 bases, J lost 8 bases, and 22 bases lay in between. The CDR3 has 16 amino acids. Germline lookup yields CDR1 MDHEN and CDR2 SYDVKM. CDR3 nucleotide sequence: TGTGCCAGCAGCTCTCCCGGATCTCCCTCGGGGGGGGAGCTGTTTTTT. Protein: CASSSPGSPSGGELFF.

The V gene is TRBV9, the J gene TRBJ1-2; 7 bases agree with TRBD1. The V segment lost 2 bases and the J segment 4 bases; nucleotides outside the gene matches: 5. This CDR3 contains 14 residues. The germline CDR1 and CDR2 sequences are SGDLS and YYNGEE. CDR3 DNA sequence: TGTGCCAGCAGCGTTGCCAGGGGGAGCTATGGCTACACCTTC. Translation gives CASSVARGSYGYTF.

This chain connects TRBV6-6 to TRBJ1-1; 7 bases match TRBD1. J lost 5 bases, V lost 4 bases, and 7 bases had no gene match. The CDR3 runs 14 residues. Germline V CDR1 and CDR2: MNHNY, SVGAGI (reference sequence). The CDR3 DNA follows: TGTGCCAGCAGTTCCCCCGACAGGGAGACTGAAGCTTTCTTT. Translated, it gives CASSSPDRETEAFF.

The V and J genes are TRBV7-8 and TRBJ1-1; 7 bases are a match to TRBD1. Germline CDR1 SGHVS, CDR2 FQNEAQ. V was clipped by 2 bases and J by 0 bases; unmatched bases: 12. The length of the CDR3 is 18 residues. CDR3 DNA sequence: TGTGCCAGCAGCTTAAGGCCGAGACAGGGCTTTATGAACACTGAAGCTTTCTTT. Amino acid sequence: CASSLRPRQGFMNTEAFF.

The sample holds one count of this clone. V and J are TRBV6-5 and TRBJ1-5; D is unclear. Germline CDR1 and CDR2: MNHEY and SVGAGI. The CDR3 consists of 14 residues. The V gene lost 7 bases and the J gene lost 4 bases, with 14 bases spanning the gap. The CDR3 region is CASTVINPNQPQHF. The CDR3 region has the DNA TGTGCCAGCACGGTGATAAACCCAAATCAGCCCCAGCATTTT.

The chain combines TRBV6-5 with TRBJ2-7, with D possibly being TRBD1 (5 bases). Germline values: CDR1 MNHEY, CDR2 SVGAGI. Trimming removed 2 bases from V and 1 base from J, with 6 bases in between. The CDR3 runs 13 residues. This CDR3 reads CASSYTGSYEQYF. The CDR3 nucleotides are TGTGCCAGCAGTTACACAGGTTCCTACGAGCAGTACTTC.

The chain links TRBV5-1 to TRBJ2-3, with 8 nucleotides matching TRBD2. The CDR3 is 15 residues long. V shed 2 bases, J shed 5 bases, and the junction held 7 bases outside the gene matches. Germline CDR1 is SGHRS and CDR2 is YFSETQ. CDR3 nucleotide sequence: TGCGCCAGCAGCTTTCTAGCGGGCCCCCAAGATACGCAGTATTTT. Translated: CASSFLAGPQDTQYF.

This clone appeared once. The V gene is TRBV5-1, the J gene TRBJ1-1, with D perhaps TRBD1 (6 bases). This CDR3 spans 15 amino acids. Trimming stripped 6 bases from V and 2 bases from J, with 17 bases between. The germline CDR1 and CDR2 sequences are SGHRS and YFSETQ. DNA of the CDR3: TGCGCCAGCACCACAGGGACGGGTTTTAACACTGAAGCTTTCTTT. This codes for CASTTGTGFNTEAFF.